This T cell receptor beta chain was retrieved from a study of blood T cell repertoires in COVID-19. Turning to the study itself: The study drew acute and convalescent COVID-19 samples from the United States, Italy and Spain. T cells, B-cell-depleted T cells, or PBMCs provided the cDNA or gDNA that served as material.

Germline V gives CDR1 KGHDR, CDR2 SFDVKD. V lost 1 base and J lost 1, with 9 bases in between. The CDR3 contains 16 residues. Original data processing: Cell counts per sample came from amplifying reference gene primers. Libraries were prepared by immunoSEQ multiplex PCR; TCRdb keeps only in-frame clonotypes and omits some of them. V and J calls and clone size follow that table, whereas D and trimming were derived from the DNA. The sample includes 220,000 or so clones, around 80% of them seen just once. The genes are TRBV24-1 and TRBJ2-2; a weak D match, TRBD1 (6 bases). The material sequenced was peripheral blood. The source of this sequence is a woman in her 70s with acute or convalescent COVID-19. CDR3 region: CATSDFRRGNTGELFF. CDR3 DNA sequence: TGTGCCACCAGTGATTTCCGCAGGGGGAACACCGGGGAGCTGTTTTTT.